Listed below are T cell receptor beta chains from one sample, sequenced in a study of blood T cell repertoires in COVID-19. The repertoire was sequenced with immunoSEQ multiplex PCR; TCRdb's copy has only in-frame clones and lacks some. The sample yields 150,000 to 250,000 clones, approximately 85% seen once. The sequenced sample was PBMCs or T cells enriched from blood (not recorded which). The receptors were sampled from a man aged 40-49 years who had recovered from COVID-19. Both conserved end residues are part of each CDR3. D genes are given only for firm matches. Size values are once, few and many counts, or a class for expanded clones, and some rows have none.

j_call d_call v_call clone_size cdr3_nt cdr3_aa
TRBJ1-2 NA TRBV24-1 NA TGTGCCACCAGTGATGGAGGGATGTTTGGAGGCTACACCTTC CATSDGGMFGGYTF
TRBJ2-6 NA TRBV3-1/TRBV3-2 NA TGTGCCAGCAGTCTAAGGGGAGGGGCCAACGTCCTGACTTTC CASSLRGGANVLTF
TRBJ1-2 NA TRBV5-1 NA TGCGCCAGCAGCTTGGACAGGGCTAACTATGGCTACACCTTC CASSLDRANYGYTF
TRBJ2-4 TRBD2 TRBV6-6 NA TGTGCCAGCAGTTCCTCGGGGGGGAAAAACATTCAGTACTTC CASSSSGGKNIQYF
TRBJ1-2 TRBD1 TRBV5-1 few TGCGCCAGCAGCTTGTCGACAGGGCTAGGCTATGGCTACACCTTC CASSLSTGLGYGYTF
TRBJ1-2 NA TRBV11-2 NA TGTGCCAGCAGCTTAGCAGGGGCGGGGGCTAACTATGGCTACACCTTC CASSLAGAGANYGYTF
TRBJ2-7 TRBD1 TRBV14 NA TGTGCCAGCAGCCAAGACATAGGAGGGACAGGGGGGTCCTACGAGCAGTACTTC CASSQDIGGTGGSYEQYF
TRBJ1-1 NA TRBV4-2 once TGTGCCAGCAGCCTAGGGGGAGCAGGGAACACTGAAGCTTTCTTT CASSLGGAGNTEAFF
TRBJ1-3 TRBD1 TRBV10-3 NA TGTGCCATCAGTGAACTCCGACAGGGGGCGGATGGAAACACCATATATTTT CAISELRQGADGNTIYF
TRBJ2-1 NA TRBV9 few TGTGCCAGCAGCGTAGGAGGGGGTAGGGGGATAACCCCGTACAATGAGCAGTTCTTC CASSVGGGRGITPYNEQFF
TRBJ1-2 NA TRBV7-2 NA TGTGCCAGCAGCTCGGGACTGACCTCCGAGGGCTACACCTTC CASSSGLTSEGYTF
TRBJ2-7 TRBD1 TRBV27 NA TGTGCCAGCAGTTCCCCGGGACAGGGGGTGACCCCGTCGGAGCAGTACTTC CASSSPGQGVTPSEQYF
TRBJ2-3 TRBD2 TRBV4-1 few TGCGCCAGCAGCCAAGATACACTAGCGGTGCGCACAGATACGCAGTATTTT CASSQDTLAVRTDTQYF
TRBJ2-1 TRBD2 TRBV10-3 once TGTGCCATCAGTTCTAGCGGGAGCTCCTACAATGAGCAGTTCTTC CAISSSGSSYNEQFF
TRBJ2-2 TRBD1 TRBV7-2 NA TGTGCCAGCAGCTTACAACAGGGGTCCGGGGAGCTGTTTTTT CASSLQQGSGELFF
TRBJ1-1 NA TRBV4-1 NA TGCGCCAGCAGCCCTTCCGAAAACATTGAAGCTTTCTTT CASSPSENIEAFF
TRBJ2-7 NA TRBV4-2 NA TGTGCCAGCAGCCAAGATCGCTACGAGCAGTACTTC CASSQDRYEQYF
TRBJ2-7 NA TRBV7-2 NA TGTGCCAGCAGCTCCGCAGGGGGGCCCTCCTACGAGCAGTACTTC CASSSAGGPSYEQYF
TRBJ2-5 TRBD1 TRBV28 NA TGTGCCAGCGCTGGGGGACAGGGGGAAGAGACCCAGTACTTC CASAGGQGEETQYF
TRBJ2-3 TRBD2 TRBV3-1/TRBV3-2 NA TGTGCCAGCTGGGATAGCGGGAGGGCCGCAGATACGCAGTATTTT CASWDSGRAADTQYF
TRBJ2-5 TRBD2 TRBV5-1 NA TGCGCCAGCAGCTTGTTCGGGACTAGCGGGAGGGAGACCCAGTACTTC CASSLFGTSGRETQYF
TRBJ2-1 NA TRBV24-1 NA TGTGCCACCAGTGATTTGAGGGCAGGGGAAAGAAATGAGCAGTTCTTC CATSDLRAGERNEQFF
TRBJ1-5 TRBD1 TRBV19 NA TGTGCCAGTTCCGCCCCATTCGGGACAGGGGGAAGGCAGAGCAATCAGCCCCAGCATTTT CASSAPFGTGGRQSNQPQHF
TRBJ2-1 NA TRBV10-3 NA TGTGCCATCAGTGAGCCTACGGTCAATGAGCAGTTCTTC CAISEPTVNEQFF
TRBJ1-2 TRBD1 TRBV7-9 NA TGTGCCAGCAGCTCCACCCGACAGGGACCTAACTATGGCTACACCTTC CASSSTRQGPNYGYTF
TRBJ2-1 TRBD2 TRBV4-3 NA TGCGCCAGCAGTCGAGAAGCGGGAGCCGACAATGAGCAGTTCTTC CASSREAGADNEQFF
TRBJ1-6 TRBD1 TRBV29-1 NA TGCAGTGTAAGTGGGGACAGGGGTTCGCCCCTCCACTTT CSVSGDRGSPLHF
TRBJ1-1 TRBD1 TRBV2 NA TGTGCCAGCAGAGAGGACAGGGTGAACACTGAAGCTTTCTTT CASREDRVNTEAFF
TRBJ2-5 TRBD1 TRBV2 NA TGTGCCAGCAGTGCCGACAGGGGGCGCGAAGAGACCCAGTACTTC CASSADRGREETQYF
TRBJ1-6 TRBD1 TRBV28 few TGTGCCAGCACTCAATTCACAGGGGGCAGGTCACCCCTCCACTTT CASTQFTGGRSPLHF
TRBJ1-3 TRBD1 TRBV3-1/TRBV3-2 NA TGTGCCAGCAGCCCTAACAGGGGGAGCGTAGGAAACACCATATATTTT CASSPNRGSVGNTIYF
TRBJ1-4 TRBD1 TRBV5-1 NA TGCGCCAGCAGCCTCGACAGGGGCGGAGAAAAACTGTTTTTT CASSLDRGGEKLFF
TRBJ2-7 TRBD2 TRBV5-1 NA TGCGCCAGCAGCTTACGACTAGCGGGAGTGTACGAGCAGTACTTC CASSLRLAGVYEQYF
TRBJ1-2 TRBD1 TRBV11-2 NA TGTGCCAGCTCAACCCGGGACAGCTATGGCTACACCTTC CASSTRDSYGYTF
TRBJ1-1 NA TRBV7-9 NA TGTGCCAGCAGCTCGACAGGACCGAACACTGAAGCTTTCTTT CASSSTGPNTEAFF
TRBJ1-3 NA TRBV25-1 NA TGTGCCAGCAGTGGGCCTTATAGAAACACCATATATTTT CASSGPYRNTIYF
TRBJ2-1 NA TRBV9 NA TGTGCCAGCAGCGTAGTGAGCGGCCCCTCCTACAATGAGCAGTTCTTC CASSVVSGPSYNEQFF
TRBJ1-2 NA TRBV28 NA TGTGCCAGTCACTTTAATGGCTACACCTTC CASHFNGYTF
TRBJ2-3 TRBD2 TRBV9 NA TGTGCCAGCAGCCCGGGGGCGGGACTAGGCACAGATACGCAGTATTTT CASSPGAGLGTDTQYF
TRBJ1-1 TRBD1 TRBV5-6 NA TGTGCCAGCAGCTGGGGACAGCCGAACACTGAAGCTTTCTTT CASSWGQPNTEAFF
TRBJ2-1 TRBD2 TRBV6-6 NA TGTGCCAGCAGGCCAATAGCGGGAGGGGCCTACAATGAGCAGTTCTTC CASRPIAGGAYNEQFF
TRBJ2-2 TRBD1 TRBV12-5 once TGTGCTAGCCGGGACAGGGGCACCGGGGAGCTGTTTTTT CASRDRGTGELFF
TRBJ2-1 NA TRBV5-4 NA TGTGCCAGCAGCGCCGATCAGGACTACAATGAGCAGTTCTTC CASSADQDYNEQFF
TRBJ1-6 NA TRBV11-3 NA TGTGCCAGCAGGCGGGACCTCCACTTT CASRRDLHF